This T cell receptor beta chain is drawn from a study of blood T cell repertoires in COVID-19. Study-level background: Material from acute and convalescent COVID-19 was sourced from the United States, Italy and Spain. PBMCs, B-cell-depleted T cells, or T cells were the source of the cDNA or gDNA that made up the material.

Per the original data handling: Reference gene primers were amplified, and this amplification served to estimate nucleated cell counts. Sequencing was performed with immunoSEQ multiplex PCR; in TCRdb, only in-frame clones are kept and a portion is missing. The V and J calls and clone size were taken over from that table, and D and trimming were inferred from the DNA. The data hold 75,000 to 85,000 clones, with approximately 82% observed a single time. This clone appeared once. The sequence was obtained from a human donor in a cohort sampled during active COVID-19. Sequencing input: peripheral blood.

The CDR3 sequence: CASLGEKGRGRRDTQYF. Here the CDR3 DNA reads TGTGCCAGTCTTGGCGAAAAGGGCAGGGGGCGTAGGGATACGCAGTATTTT. This sequence joins TRBV5-6 and TRBJ2-3, with 8 bases that match TRBD1. The CDR3 extends over 17 amino acids. V trimming: 8 bases; J trimming: 6 bases; junction bases outside the gene matches: 20. Germline lookup yields CDR1 SGHDT and CDR2 YYEEEE.